Each of the 8 T cell receptor beta chains below was sequenced from the same sample in a study of T cell changes during pregnancy in multiple sclerosis. Data came from immunoSEQ multiplex PCR; TCRdb stores just in-frame clones and leaves some out. The sample comprises about 73,000 clones, approximately 90% of which are singletons, and 2% to 2.5% rests with the top ten. Sequenced here: peripheral blood, sampled in the second trimester of pregnancy. The receptor set was obtained from a female donor in good health, enrolled as a control in a pregnancy study.

The chain is built from TRBV4-3 and TRBJ1-1; D unresolved. CDR1 LGHNA and CDR2 YSLEER come from the germline V gene. This CDR3 has 15 amino acids. V lost 4 bases to trimming and J lost 5 bases, with 17 bases between them. CDR3 bases: TGCGCCAGCAGCCGGGAGGGCGGTGGGGTAACTGAAGCTTTCTTT. This gives the protein CASSREGGGVTEAFF.

The gene calls are TRBV5-1 and TRBJ1-3, with unresolved D. Germline values: CDR1 SGHRS, CDR2 YFSETQ. Trimming took 4 bases from V and 2 from J, leaving 16 bases between them. The CDR3 has 16 amino acids. The CDR3, as DNA: TGCGCCAGCAGCCCAGACGCCCCGGGTCCTGGAAACACCATATATTTT. It specifies CASSPDAPGPGNTIYF.

The gene calls are TRBV4-3 and TRBJ1-2; no definite D call. The CDR3 extends over 14 amino acids. Trimming pared 0 bases from V and 1 base from J, leaving 6 bases between. Germline V lookup: CDR1 LGHNA, CDR2 YSLEER. The CDR3 nucleotides are TGCGCCAGCAGCCAAGATCCCCTTAACTATGGCTACACCTTC. This encodes CASSQDPLNYGYTF.

The V call is TRBV27, the J call TRBJ1-4; D gene ambiguous. Germline CDR1 MNHEY, CDR2 SMNVEV (reference sequence). This CDR3 is built from 13 residues. Trimming removed 3 bases from V and 5 bases from J, with 7 bases in between. The CDR3 region has the DNA TGTGCCAGCAGTTTGCGCAGGAATGAAAAACTGTTTTTT. Amino acid sequence: CASSLRRNEKLFF. Variable domain in full (rest from reference TRBV27 and TRBJ1-4): EAQVTQNPRYLITVTGKKLTVTCSQNMNHEYMSWYRQDPGLGLRQIYYSMNVEVTDKGDVPEGYKVSRKEKRNFPLILESPSPNQTSLYFCASSLRRNEKLFFGSGTQLSVL.

V and J are TRBV9 and TRBJ2-1; TRBD1 aligns across 9 bases. CDR1 is SGDLS, CDR2 YYNGEE, per germline. The CDR3 contains 15 residues. The junction had 5 bases not matched to a gene; V was cut back by 3 bases and J by 4 bases. The CDR3 nucleotides are TGTGCCAGCAGCGACCTCGGGACAGGGTACAATGAGCAGTTCTTC. Its translation: CASSDLGTGYNEQFF.

The chain couples TRBV5-1 to TRBJ1-4; D call uncertain. From germline, CDR1 is SGHRS and CDR2 YFSETQ. The CDR3 sequence is 19 residues long. Trimming took 7 bases from V and 0 from J, leaving 25 bases between them. CDR3 region: CASPPVGHGRGTTNEKLFF. CDR3 bases: TGCGCCAGCCCGCCAGTGGGCCACGGCCGTGGTACAACTAATGAAAAACTGTTTTTT.

The genes are TRBV7-2 and TRBJ1-1; D is ambiguous. The CDR3 spans 10 residues. With 8 bases removed from V and 10 bases from J, the gap between germline ends came to 11 bases. The V gene's germline CDR1 is SGHTA and CDR2 FQGNSA. In DNA form, the CDR3 reads TGTGCCAGCGGAAGCCGGGGAGCTTTCTTT. Protein: CASGSRGAFF.

This sequence joins TRBV10-3 and TRBJ2-5, with TRBD2 identical over 14 bases. This CDR3 is built from 14 residues. Germline assignment: CDR1 ENHRY and CDR2 SYGVKD. The V gene end was trimmed by 10 bases and the J gene end by 4 bases; junction bases not matched to a gene: 5. The CDR3 nucleotides are TGTGCCAGTGGGACTAGCGGGGGTGGAGAGACCCAGTACTTC. Residues: CASGTSGGGETQYF.